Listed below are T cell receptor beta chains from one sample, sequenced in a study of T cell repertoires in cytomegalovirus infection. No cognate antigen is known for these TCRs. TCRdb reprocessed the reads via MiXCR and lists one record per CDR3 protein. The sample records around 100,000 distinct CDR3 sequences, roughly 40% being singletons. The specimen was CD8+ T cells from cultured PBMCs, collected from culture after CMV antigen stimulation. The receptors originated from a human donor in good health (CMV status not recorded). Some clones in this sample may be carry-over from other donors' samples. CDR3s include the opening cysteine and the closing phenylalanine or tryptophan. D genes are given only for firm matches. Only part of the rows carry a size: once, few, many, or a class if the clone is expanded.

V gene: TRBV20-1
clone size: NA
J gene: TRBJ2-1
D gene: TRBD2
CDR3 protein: CSARGLGGDYNEQFF
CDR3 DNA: TGCAGTGCTAGGGGACTGGGGGGGGACTACAATGAGCAGTTCTTC

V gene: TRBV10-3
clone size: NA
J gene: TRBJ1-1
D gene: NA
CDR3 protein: CAISVGGGKGTEAFF
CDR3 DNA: TGTGCCATCAGTGTGGGGGGTGGGAAGGGCACTGAAGCTTTCTTT

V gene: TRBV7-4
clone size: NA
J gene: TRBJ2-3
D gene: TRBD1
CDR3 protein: CASSFPVQGDRVKDTQYF
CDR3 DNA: TGTGCCAGCAGCTTCCCTGTTCAGGGGGACAGGGTCAAAGATACGCAGTATTTT

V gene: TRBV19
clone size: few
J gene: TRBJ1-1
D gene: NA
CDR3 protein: CASSQDLGKAFF
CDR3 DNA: TGTGCCAGTAGCCAGGACTTGGGGAAAGCTTTCTTT

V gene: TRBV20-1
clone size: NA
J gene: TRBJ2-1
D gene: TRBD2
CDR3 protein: CSARGVSSSGVTHNEQFF
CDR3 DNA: TGCAGTGCTAGAGGCGTCTCGTCTAGCGGGGTGACACACAATGAGCAGTTCTTC

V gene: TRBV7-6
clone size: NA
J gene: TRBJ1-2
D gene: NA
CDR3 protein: CASSSTDNYGYTF
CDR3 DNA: TGTGCCAGCAGCTCGACAGATAACTATGGCTACACCTTC

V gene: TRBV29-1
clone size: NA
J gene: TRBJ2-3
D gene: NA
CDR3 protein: CSVAWSMGDTQYF
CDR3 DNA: TGCAGCGTTGCCTGGTCTATGGGGGATACGCAGTATTTT

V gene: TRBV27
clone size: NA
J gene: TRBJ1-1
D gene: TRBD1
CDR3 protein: CASSQPRTGGADTEAFF
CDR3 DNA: TGTGCCAGCAGTCAACCTCGGACAGGGGGCGCGGACACTGAAGCTTTCTTT

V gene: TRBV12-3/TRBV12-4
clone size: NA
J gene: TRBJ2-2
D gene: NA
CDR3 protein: CASSFVSPNTGELFF
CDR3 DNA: TGTGCCAGCAGTTTCGTCAGCCCGAACACCGGGGAGCTGTTTTTT

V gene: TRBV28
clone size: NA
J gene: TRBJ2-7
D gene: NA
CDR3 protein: CASSFSDGNEQYF
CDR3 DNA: TGTGCCAGCAGTTTCTCCGACGGGAACGAGCAGTACTTC

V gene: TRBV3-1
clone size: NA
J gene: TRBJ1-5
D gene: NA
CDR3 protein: CASSQGLYSNQPQHF
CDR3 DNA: TGTGCCAGCAGCCAGGGACTGTATAGCAATCAGCCCCAGCATTTT

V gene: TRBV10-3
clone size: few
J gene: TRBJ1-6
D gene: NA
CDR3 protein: CAISDGGNSPLHF
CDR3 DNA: TGTGCCATCAGTGACGGGGGTAATTCACCCCTCCACTTT

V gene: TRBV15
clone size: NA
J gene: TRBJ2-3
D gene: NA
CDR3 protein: CATNHLGEWTDTQYF
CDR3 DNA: TGTGCCACGAACCATCTGGGGGAGTGGACAGATACGCAGTATTTT

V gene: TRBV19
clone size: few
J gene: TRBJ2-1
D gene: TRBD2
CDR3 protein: CASSNSGGAWNEQFF
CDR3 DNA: TGTGCCAGTAGTAATAGCGGGGGGGCGTGGAATGAGCAGTTCTTC

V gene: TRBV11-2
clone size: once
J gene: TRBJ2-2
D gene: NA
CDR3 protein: CASRGGTGELFF
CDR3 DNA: TGTGCCAGCAGGGGTGGGACCGGGGAGCTGTTTTTT

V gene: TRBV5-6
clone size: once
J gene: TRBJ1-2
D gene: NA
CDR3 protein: CASSLGGGDYGYTF
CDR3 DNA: TGTGCCAGCAGCTTGGGGGGAGGCGACTATGGCTACACCTTC

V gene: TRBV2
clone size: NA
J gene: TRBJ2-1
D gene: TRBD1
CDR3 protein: CASRETGIRNEQFF
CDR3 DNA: TGTGCCAGCAGGGAGACAGGGATTAGGAATGAGCAGTTCTTC

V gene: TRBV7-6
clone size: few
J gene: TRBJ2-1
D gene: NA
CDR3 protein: CASSLAQGGNEQFF
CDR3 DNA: TGTGCCAGCAGCTTAGCTCAGGGGGGGAATGAGCAGTTCTTC

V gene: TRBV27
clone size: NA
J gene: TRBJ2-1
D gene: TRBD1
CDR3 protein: CASGRPGQGGNEQFF
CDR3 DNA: TGTGCCAGCGGGCGACCGGGACAGGGGGGCAATGAGCAGTTCTTC

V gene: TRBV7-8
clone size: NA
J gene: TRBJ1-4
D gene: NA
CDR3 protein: CASSLVWPAATNEKLFF
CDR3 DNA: TGTGCCAGCAGCTTAGTATGGCCAGCTGCAACTAATGAAAAACTGTTTTTT

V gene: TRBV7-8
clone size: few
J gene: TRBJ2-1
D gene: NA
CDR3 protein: CASSPRRVIYNEQFF
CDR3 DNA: TGTGCCAGCAGCCCCCGCCGGGTAATCTACAATGAGCAGTTCTTC

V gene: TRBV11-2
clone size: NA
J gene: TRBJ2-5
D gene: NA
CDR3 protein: CASSLAWVKDETQYF
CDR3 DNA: TGTGCCAGCAGCTTAGCGTGGGTGAAGGACGAGACCCAGTACTTC

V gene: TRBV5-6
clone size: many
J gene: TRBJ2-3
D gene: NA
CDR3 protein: CASSPQETELYTDTQYF
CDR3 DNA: TGTGCCAGCAGCCCACAGGAGACGGAACTATACACAGATACGCAGTATTTT

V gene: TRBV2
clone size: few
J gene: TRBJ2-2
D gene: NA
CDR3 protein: CASTASFMPINTGELFF
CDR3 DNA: TGTGCCAGCACGGCTAGCTTTATGCCTATCAACACCGGGGAGCTGTTTTTT

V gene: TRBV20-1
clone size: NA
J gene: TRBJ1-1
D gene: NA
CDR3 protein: CSASGTGVTEAFF
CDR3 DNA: TGCAGTGCTTCCGGGACGGGGGTGACTGAAGCTTTCTTT

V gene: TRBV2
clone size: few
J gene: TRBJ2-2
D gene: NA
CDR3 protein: CASSEDESRYTGELFF
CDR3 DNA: TGTGCCAGCAGTGAAGACGAATCCCGGTACACCGGGGAGCTGTTTTTT

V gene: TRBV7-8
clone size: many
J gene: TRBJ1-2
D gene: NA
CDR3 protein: CASSLTESYGYTF
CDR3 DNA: TGTGCCAGCAGCTTGACAGAATCCTATGGCTACACCTTC

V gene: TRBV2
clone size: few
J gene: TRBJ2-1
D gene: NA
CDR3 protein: CASSALGRGPLDEQFF
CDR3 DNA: TGTGCCAGCAGTGCGTTGGGGCGGGGGCCCCTAGATGAGCAGTTCTTC

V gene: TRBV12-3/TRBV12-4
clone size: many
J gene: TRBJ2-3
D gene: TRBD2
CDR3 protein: CASSEERGGMNTQYF
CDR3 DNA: TGTGCCAGCAGTGAGGAGCGGGGTGGGATGAATACGCAGTATTTT

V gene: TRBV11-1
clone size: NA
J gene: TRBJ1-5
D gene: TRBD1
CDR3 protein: CASSQTGARGNQPQHF
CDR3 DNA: TGTGCCAGCAGCCAAACAGGGGCACGAGGTAATCAGCCCCAGCATTTT

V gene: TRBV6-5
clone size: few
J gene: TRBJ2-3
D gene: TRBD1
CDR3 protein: CASRGGRGTDTQYF
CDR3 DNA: TGTGCCAGCAGAGGGGGCCGGGGCACAGATACGCAGTATTTT

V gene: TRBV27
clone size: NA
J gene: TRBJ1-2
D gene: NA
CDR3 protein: CASSWGRSIYGYTF
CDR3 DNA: TGTGCCAGCAGTTGGGGACGGTCCATCTATGGCTACACCTTC

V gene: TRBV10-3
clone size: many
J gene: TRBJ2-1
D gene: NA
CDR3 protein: CAISESYNEQFF
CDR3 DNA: TGTGCCATCAGTGAGTCTTACAATGAGCAGTTCTTC

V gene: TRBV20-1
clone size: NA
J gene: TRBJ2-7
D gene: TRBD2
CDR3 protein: CSARDRSGPYEQYF
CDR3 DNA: TGCAGTGCTAGAGATCGTAGCGGGCCCTACGAGCAGTACTTC

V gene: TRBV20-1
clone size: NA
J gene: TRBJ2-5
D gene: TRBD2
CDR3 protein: CSARELSSGEETQYF
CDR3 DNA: TGCAGTGCTAGAGAGTTGAGTAGCGGGGAAGAGACCCAGTACTTC

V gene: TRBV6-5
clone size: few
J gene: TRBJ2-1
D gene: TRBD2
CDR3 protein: CASSGPSREDEQFF
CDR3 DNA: TGTGCCAGCAGTGGACCCTCACGGGAGGATGAGCAGTTCTTC

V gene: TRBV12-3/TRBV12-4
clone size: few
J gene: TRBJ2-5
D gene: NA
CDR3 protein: CASSPHLGETQYF
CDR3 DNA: TGTGCCAGCAGTCCCCACCTCGGAGAGACCCAGTACTTC

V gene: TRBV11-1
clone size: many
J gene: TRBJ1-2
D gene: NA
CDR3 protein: CASSLVRIGGGYTF
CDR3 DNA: TGTGCCAGCAGCTTAGTCCGAATCGGGGGAGGCTACACCTTC

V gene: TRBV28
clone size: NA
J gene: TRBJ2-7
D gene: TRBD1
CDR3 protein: CASSPFGGTGSYEQYF
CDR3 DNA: TGTGCCAGCAGCCCATTTGGAGGGACAGGGTCCTACGAGCAGTACTTC

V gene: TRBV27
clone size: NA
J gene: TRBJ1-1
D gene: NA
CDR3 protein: CASSLSRTAEAFF
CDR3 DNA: TGTGCCAGCAGTTTATCTCGGACAGCCGAAGCTTTCTTT

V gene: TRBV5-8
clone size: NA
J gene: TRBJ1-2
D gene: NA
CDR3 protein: CASSFPQDTLTSDGYTF
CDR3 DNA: TGTGCCAGCAGCTTCCCCCAGGACACCTTGACTTCGGATGGCTACACCTTC

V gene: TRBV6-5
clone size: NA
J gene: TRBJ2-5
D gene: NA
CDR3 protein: CASSTVNQETQYF
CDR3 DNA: TGTGCCAGCAGTACAGTTAACCAAGAGACCCAGTACTTC

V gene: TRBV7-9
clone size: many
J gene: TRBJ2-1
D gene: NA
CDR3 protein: CASSLDLLDEQFF
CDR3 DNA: TGTGCCAGCAGCTTAGACCTACTCGATGAGCAGTTCTTC

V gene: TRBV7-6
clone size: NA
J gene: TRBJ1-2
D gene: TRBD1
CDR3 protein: CASSLDWTGEWTF
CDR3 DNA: TGTGCCAGCAGCTTAGACTGGACAGGGGAATGGACCTTC

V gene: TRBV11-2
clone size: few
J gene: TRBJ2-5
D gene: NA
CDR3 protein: CASSLAPVSSTETQYF
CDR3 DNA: TGTGCCAGCAGCTTAGCCCCGGTTTCCAGCACGGAGACCCAGTACTTC

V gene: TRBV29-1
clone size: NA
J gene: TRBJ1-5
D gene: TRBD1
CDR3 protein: CSVQGDTNQPQHF
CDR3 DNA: TGCAGCGTCCAGGGGGACACCAATCAGCCCCAGCATTTT

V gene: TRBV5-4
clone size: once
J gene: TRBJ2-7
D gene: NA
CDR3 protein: CASSLVGSYEQYF
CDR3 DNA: TGTGCCAGCAGCTTAGTAGGGAGCTACGAGCAGTACTTC

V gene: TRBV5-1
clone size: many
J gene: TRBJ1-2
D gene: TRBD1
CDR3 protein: CASSLTGEGKYGYTF
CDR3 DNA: TGCGCCAGCAGCCTGACAGGGGAAGGAAAATATGGCTACACCTTC

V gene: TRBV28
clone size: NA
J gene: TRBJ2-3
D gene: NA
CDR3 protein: CASSLLPASRIADTQYF
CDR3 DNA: TGTGCCAGCAGTTTACTCCCGGCGTCGAGGATCGCAGATACGCAGTATTTT

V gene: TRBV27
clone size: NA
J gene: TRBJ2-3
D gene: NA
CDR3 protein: CASSWNVGDTQYF
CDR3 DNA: TGTGCCAGCAGTTGGAACGTCGGGGATACGCAGTATTTT

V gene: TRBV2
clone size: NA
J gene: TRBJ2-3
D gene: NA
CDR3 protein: CASSEGLAPDTQYF
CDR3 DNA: TGTGCCAGCAGTGAAGGGCTAGCGCCAGATACGCAGTATTTT

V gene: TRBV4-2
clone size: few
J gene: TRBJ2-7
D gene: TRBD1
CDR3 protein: CASSHLGGTGDGYEQYF
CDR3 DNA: TGTGCCAGCAGCCACCTTGGAGGGACAGGGGATGGCTACGAGCAGTACTTC

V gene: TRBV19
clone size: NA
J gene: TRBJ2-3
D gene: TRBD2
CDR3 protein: CASSIISGGPDTQYF
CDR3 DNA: TGTGCCAGTAGTATTATCAGCGGGGGTCCAGATACGCAGTATTTT

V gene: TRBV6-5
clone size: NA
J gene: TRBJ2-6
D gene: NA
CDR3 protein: CASSYSIGTGANVLTF
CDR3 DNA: TGTGCCAGCAGTTACTCGATAGGGACTGGGGCCAACGTCCTGACTTTC